The clone carrying this TCR beta chain came up a few times. This sample is drawn from a study of shared clonotypes between healthy human individuals. Sorted-subset replicate PCR reactions were performed with 200 ng DNA, corresponding to some 32,000 T cell genomes. Some clones are missing from TCRdb's copy, which holds only in-frame ones; the method was immunoSEQ multiplex PCR. The sample holds about 1,800,000 clones; just under 95% are singletons and the top ten take roughly 1.2%. The CDR3 consists of 13 residues. V dropped 3 bases and J dropped 5 bases, with 8 bases sitting between them. CDR1 and CDR2 from the germline V gene are LNHDA and SQIVND (reference sequence). Only CD45RO-negative cells positively selected for CCR7 counted as naive CD8 cells, so terminally differentiated effector memory CD45RA+ cells were excluded. Every donor, a Caucasian adult, lived in Nashville, Tennessee.

V usage is TRBV19 and J usage is TRBJ2-1; D is unresolved. The clonotype originates from a man aged 18 to 35 in good health. Material for sequencing was naive CD8+ T cells sorted from blood. The CDR3, as DNA: TGTGCCAGTAGTATTACTACAGACAATGAGCAGTTCTTC. This codes for CASSITTDNEQFF.